These 23 T cell receptor beta chains came from one sample sequenced in a study of B cell selection in AIRE deficiency. The sorted conventional CD4 T cells were gated as CD4+CD127+. TCRdb's copy holds only in-frame clones and misses some; the assay was immunoSEQ multiplex PCR. The sample lists about 25,000 clones, about 96% occurring once. The sequencing input was CD4+CD127+ conventional T cells sorted from PBMCs. The receptors stem from a human donor in good health.

The table lists this clone with a count of one. J is TRBJ2-2 and V is TRBV29-1, with 10 positions matching TRBD1. The V and J ends lost 8 bases and 0 bases, in that order; junction bases with no gene match: 6. This CDR3 is 15 amino acids long. Germline values: CDR1 SQVTM, CDR2 ANQGSEA. CDR3 DNA sequence: TGCAGCATTCCGGGACAGGGGTCGAACACCGGGGAGCTGTTTTTT. Residues: CSIPGQGSNTGELFF.

In regard to this clone: This same CDR3 is encoded by further DNA sequences in the sample. This chain connects TRBV27 to TRBJ1-1; 8 nucleotides align to TRBD1. V gave up 5 bases and J gave up 8 bases; unmatched junction bases: 10. Germline lookup yields CDR1 MNHEY and CDR2 SMNVEV (reference sequence). This CDR3 contains 14 residues. The CDR3 DNA reads TGTGCCAGCAGTCCATACTCAGGGGGCACCGAAGCTTTCTTT. Its protein product is CASSPYSGGTEAFF.

The chain uses TRBV28 and TRBJ2-7, with a tentative D call TRBD2 (6 bases). The CDR3 has 15 amino acids. Germline assignment: CDR1 MDHEN and CDR2 SYDVKM. V lost 3 bases, J lost 3 bases, and 15 bases lay in between. The CDR3 sequence is CASSLGPGAGYEQYF. CDR3 in DNA: TGTGCCAGCAGTTTGGGACCGGGAGCTGGCTACGAGCAGTACTTC. The whole variable domain, filled in from reference TRBV28 and TRBJ2-7, reads DVKVTQSSRYLVKRTGEKVFLECVQDMDHENMFWYRQDPGLGLRLIYFSYDVKMKEKGDIPEGYSVSREKKERFSLILESASTNQTSMYLCASSLGPGAGYEQYFGPGTRLTVT.

This chain joins TRBV5-4 and TRBJ2-2; TRBD1 aligns across 9 bases. This CDR3 is built from 16 residues. Trimming cost V 0 bases and J 5 bases; bases outside gene matches: 5. Germline V gives CDR1 SGHNT, CDR2 YYREEE (reference sequence). CDR3 nucleotide sequence: TGTGCCAGCAGCTTGGTCGGACAGGGGTTAACCGGGGAGCTGTTTTTT. This translates into CASSLVGQGLTGELFF.

The chain employs TRBV9 and TRBJ1-4; D uncertain. This CDR3 contains 15 residues. Germline V CDR1 and CDR2: SGDLS, YYNGEE. V was shortened by 0 bases and J by 5 bases, with 11 bases between the two germline ends. CDR3 nucleotide sequence: TGTGCCAGCAGCGTAGGGTCTTTACTGAATGAAAAACTGTTTTTT. The encoded protein is CASSVGSLLNEKLFF.

The J gene is TRBJ2-1, the V gene TRBV27; 7 bases fit TRBD2. The trim removed 4 bases at V and 0 bases at J, leaving 6 bases unmatched. CDR3 size: 16 residues. Per the germline V gene, CDR1 is MNHEY and CDR2 is SMNVEV (reference sequence). The CDR3 region has the DNA TGTGCCAGCAGTTACCAGCGGGGCGGCTCCTACAATGAGCAGTTCTTC. Protein sequence: CASSYQRGGSYNEQFF.

This rearrangement joins TRBV19 to TRBJ1-1, with D possibly being TRBD1 (6 bases). The CDR3 runs to 14 residues. CDR1 LNHDA and CDR2 SQIVND come from the germline V gene (reference sequence). Trimming pared 7 bases from V and 1 base from J, leaving 13 bases between. For the CDR3, the DNA is TGTGCCAGTAAACAGGGAAGGCGGAACACTGAAGCTTTCTTT. It encodes CASKQGRRNTEAFF.

The chain links TRBV19 to TRBJ2-5, with D possibly matching TRBD2 (5 bases). This CDR3 is 14 amino acids long. V lost 5 bases, J lost 1 base, and 11 bases lay in between. Germline loops: CDR1 LNHDA, CDR2 SQIVND (reference sequence). CDR3 loop: CASSSEGTQETQYF. The DNA of the CDR3 is TGTGCCAGTAGTTCCGAGGGTACCCAAGAGACCCAGTACTTC.

Only one count was recorded for this clone. This chain joins TRBV2 and TRBJ2-1; tentative D call: TRBD2 (6 bases). Germline CDR1 SNHLY, CDR2 FYNNEI. The CDR3 totals 15 residues. The ends were cut back, 3 bases at V and 6 bases at J, with 15 bases in the middle. The CDR3: CASSEASATLNEQFF. The CDR3 coding sequence is TGTGCCAGCAGTGAGGCTAGCGCTACCCTCAATGAGCAGTTCTTC.

The gene calls are TRBV7-3 and TRBJ2-1; D gene uncertain. Trimming took 5 bases from V and 6 from J, leaving 8 bases between them. The germline V gene encodes CDR1 SGHTA and CDR2 FQGTGA. The CDR3 loop spans 12 amino acids. CDR3 nucleotides: TGTGCCAGCAGCCCCGCGGCCAATGAGCAGTTCTTC. It encodes CASSPAANEQFF.

The J gene is TRBJ2-1, the V gene TRBV27, with TRBD1 matching over 7 bases. In germline, CDR1 is MNHEY, CDR2 SMNVEV (reference sequence). V was clipped by 6 bases and J by 5 bases; unmatched bases: 7. The CDR3 is 14 amino acids. CDR3 nucleotides: TGTGCCAGCAGCCTAGGGGACAGCAACAATGAGCAGTTCTTC. Amino acids: CASSLGDSNNEQFF.

In this sample, this clone turned up a few times. CDR3 sequence: CSVETIGLPGETQYF. CDR3 nucleotide sequence: TGCAGCGTTGAGACTATCGGACTGCCAGGGGAGACCCAGTACTTC. The chain couples TRBV29-1 to TRBJ2-5, with D possibly called TRBD1 or TRBD2 (5 bases each). The V gene lost 3 bases and the J gene lost 5 bases, with 19 bases spanning the gap. Germline loops: CDR1 SQVTM, CDR2 ANQGSEA. There are 15 residues in the CDR3.

The gene calls are TRBV28 and TRBJ2-1, with 12 bases that match TRBD2. The V gene's germline CDR1 is MDHEN and CDR2 SYDVKM. The V and J ends lost 1 base and 12 bases, in that order; junction bases with no gene match: 10. This CDR3 region has 16 residues. This CDR3 reads CASSLYPSGRGPGQFF. Written as DNA, the CDR3 is TGTGCCAGCAGTTTATACCCTAGCGGGAGGGGGCCTGGGCAGTTCTTC.

The genes are TRBV15 and TRBJ2-7; D is unresolved. Germline CDR1 reads LNHNV; CDR2 reads YYDKDF (reference sequence). Trimming pared 0 bases from V and 2 bases from J, leaving 11 bases between. The CDR3 runs to 15 residues. CDR3 in amino acids: CATSRDLGWAYEQYF. CDR3 DNA: TGTGCCACCAGCAGAGATTTAGGGTGGGCCTACGAGCAGTACTTC.

This chain joins TRBV6-5 and TRBJ2-3; D call uncertain. Trimming cost V 2 bases and J 5 bases, with 5 bases left between them. The length of the CDR3 is 12 residues. Germline CDR1 reads MNHEY; CDR2 reads SVGAGI. The CDR3, as DNA: TGTGCCAGCAGTTACGTTGGAGATACGCAGTATTTT. Translation gives CASSYVGDTQYF.

The V gene is TRBV11-2, the J gene TRBJ1-2; TRBD1 matches at 10 bases. The CDR3 is 13 amino acids. Germline loops: CDR1 SGHAT, CDR2 FQNNGV. Trimming removed 5 bases from V and 7 bases from J; junction bases left unmatched: 4. The CDR3, as DNA: TGTGCCAGCAGCACGGGACAGGGGTCTGGCTACACCTTC. This encodes CASSTGQGSGYTF.

In nucleotides, the CDR3 is TGCGCCAGCAGCCTTGCATTACTCGGCACAGATACGCAGTATTTT. It translates to CASSLALLGTDTQYF. The rearrangement joins TRBV4-3 to TRBJ2-3; D unclear. Trimming cost V 4 bases and J 1 base, with 12 bases left between them. The germline V gene has CDR1 LGHNA and CDR2 YSLEER. The CDR3 is 15 amino acids.

The rearrangement links TRBV19 to TRBJ2-2, with 9 nucleotides matching TRBD1. Germline loops: CDR1 LNHDA, CDR2 SQIVND (reference sequence). The CDR3 has 14 residues. J lost 7 bases, V lost 6 bases, and 6 bases had no gene match. DNA of the CDR3: TGTGCCAGTAGGAAACAGGGGGCGAACGGGGAGCTGTTTTTT. It specifies CASRKQGANGELFF.

The J gene is TRBJ2-3, the V gene TRBV19, with 7 bases aligning to TRBD1. Germline V gives CDR1 LNHDA, CDR2 SQIVND (reference sequence). The V and J ends lost 3 bases and 0 bases, in that order; junction bases with no gene match: 6. This CDR3 contains 16 residues. CDR3 nucleotides: TGTGCCAGTAGTATGAACAGGGGTCCTAGCACAGATACGCAGTATTTT. Translation: CASSMNRGPSTDTQYF.

The table lists this clone with a count of one. The chain has TRBV6-5 and TRBJ2-5; TRBD2 might be the D (6 bases). CDR1 is MNHEY and CDR2 is SVGAGI in the germline V gene. Trimming left V 4 bases short and J 2 bases short, with 11 bases between. This CDR3 is built from 14 residues. Here the CDR3 reads CASSSRGGQETQYF. In DNA form, the CDR3 reads TGTGCCAGCAGTTCGCGAGGAGGGCAAGAGACCCAGTACTTC.

The chain links TRBV7-8 to TRBJ1-1, with D possibly TRBD1 on 6 matching bases. The germline V gene encodes CDR1 SGHVS and CDR2 FQNEAQ. V lost 3 bases and J 0 bases, leaving 8 bases between the germline ends. The CDR3 runs 14 residues. For the CDR3, the DNA is TGTGCCAGCAGCTTCGGACAGATGAACACTGAAGCTTTCTTT. Translated: CASSFGQMNTEAFF.

The chain uses TRBV6-5 and TRBJ2-7, with 10 bases matching TRBD2. V shed 7 bases, J shed 0 bases, and the junction held 3 bases outside the gene matches. There are 14 residues in the CDR3. Looked up from germline, CDR1 is MNHEY and CDR2 is SVGAGI. CDR3: CASTSSGSSYEQYF. In DNA form, the CDR3 reads TGTGCCAGCACCTCTAGCGGGAGCTCCTACGAGCAGTACTTC.

This clone occurred once. J is TRBJ1-2 and V is TRBV7-2; TRBD1 aligns across 12 bases. With V trimmed by 5 bases and J by 8 bases, 9 bases remained unmatched. Germline V lookup: CDR1 SGHTA, CDR2 FQGNSA. The CDR3 length is 15 residues. CDR3 coding DNA: TGTGCCAGCAGCCGGGGGACAGGGGGCGCGGGAGGCTACACCTTC. Its protein product is CASSRGTGGAGGYTF. Supplemented by reference TRBV7-2 and TRBJ1-2, the full variable domain reads GAGVSQSPSNKVTEKGKDVELRCDPISGHTALYWYRQSLGQGLEFLIYFQGNSAPDKSGLPSDRFSAERTGGSVSTLTIQRTQQEDSAVYLCASSRGTGGAGGYTFGSGTRLTVV.